The T cell receptor beta chain described here comes from a study of T cell repertoires in cytomegalovirus infection. The wider study: Public TCR beta signatures marked donors with CMV infection and the matching HLA.

This CDR3 has 15 amino acids. Looked up from germline, CDR1 is SNHLY and CDR2 is FYNNEI. The V gene lost 5 bases and the J gene lost 0 bases, with 8 bases spanning the gap. Concerning this clonotype itself: Its antigen is still unknown.

TCRdb fed the reads into MiXCR, producing one record per CDR3 protein. Of 600,000 to 700,000 distinct CDR3 sequences in the sample, around a third are singletons; the top ten hold roughly 20%. General study results and limits: Frequencies of public TCR beta families were cumulated, and this identified carriers of CMV plus the relevant HLA.

The sequenced sample was cultured PBMCs, obtained from culture after CMV antigen stimulation. This chain uses TRBV2 with TRBJ2-6; D is unresolved. The receptor was derived from a human donor in good health (CMV status not recorded). Some clones in this sample may be carry-over from other donors' samples. This CDR3 is CASSSPVSGANVLTF. CDR3 DNA: TGTGCCAGCAGTTCGCCCGTCTCTGGGGCCAACGTCCTGACTTTC. Combining the CDR3 with reference TRBV2 and TRBJ2-6 gives the whole variable domain EPEVTQTPSHQVTQMGQEVILRCVPISNHLYFYWYRQILGQKVEFLVSFYNNEISEKSEIFDDQFSVERPDGSNFTLKIRSTKLEDSAMYFCASSSPVSGANVLTFGAGSRLTVL.